The 27 T cell receptor beta chains given below trace back to one sample, sequenced in a study of T cell repertoires in cytomegalovirus infection. In TCRdb, the reads were re-called with MiXCR into one record per CDR3 protein. The sample consists of some 920,000 distinct CDR3 sequences, around 30% of them appearing once. No antigens are known for them. The source material was cultured CD8+ T cells from PBMCs, sampled from culture after CMV antigen stimulation. The receptor source for this set is a human donor in good health (CMV status not recorded). Some clones in this sample may be carry-over from other donors' samples.

This clonotype was counted only a few times. This chain uses TRBV27 with TRBJ2-1; D call uncertain. There are 14 residues in the CDR3. Between the trimmed V and J ends, which lost 2 bases and 4 bases, there was a span of 9 bases. Germline V gene lookup returns CDR1 MNHEY and CDR2 SMNVEV (reference sequence). The CDR3: CASSLTFLYNEQFF. Here the CDR3 DNA reads TGTGCCAGCAGTTTAACTTTCTTATACAATGAGCAGTTCTTC.

On this clonotype: At one end the junction does not follow the germline gene, possibly because of a read error. The J gene is TRBJ2-1, the V gene TRBV4-3; D ambiguous. The CDR3 sequence is 16 residues long. Germline V gene sequence: CDR1 LGHNA, CDR2 YSLEER. The CDR3 protein is CAISQVASGAINEQFF. The CDR3, as DNA: TGCGCCATCAGCCAAGTCGCGTCCGGTGCCATAAATGAGCAGTTCTTC.

This clonotype was seen at least ten times. The chain joins TRBV7-3 to TRBJ1-1; D unresolved. CDR1 and CDR2 from the germline V gene are SGHTA and FQGTGA. This CDR3 has 14 residues. Deletions cut 6 bases from V and 0 bases from J, with 11 bases between. In DNA, the CDR3 is TGTGCCAGCAGTCCTAATGTGATGAACACTGAAGCTTTCTTT. Amino acids: CASSPNVMNTEAFF.

CDR3 nucleotides: TGTGCCAGCTCCGGGTGGGGGCGGTCGGGCAATCAGCCCCAGCATTTT. Translation: CASSGWGRSGNQPQHF. V and J are TRBV12-3 or TRBV12-4 and TRBJ1-5; tentatively, D is TRBD1 (6 bases). The CDR3 has 16 residues. V was shortened by 8 bases and J by 2 bases, with 19 bases between the two germline ends.

The CDR3 reads CASSQEVLTYEQYF. The CDR3 DNA follows: TGTGCCAGCAGCCAAGAAGTCTTAACCTACGAGCAGTACTTC. The chain joins TRBV4-2 to TRBJ2-7; D unresolved. Germline-derived CDR1 and CDR2 are LGHNA and YNFKEQ. The V end lost 0 bases, the J end lost 2 bases, and 8 bases lay between the germline ends. This CDR3 has 14 residues.

The chain employs TRBV2 and TRBJ1-6, with 7 bases identical to TRBD1. The germline gives CDR1 SNHLY, CDR2 FYNNEI. V lost 1 base, J lost 3 bases, and 6 bases stayed unmatched. The CDR3 is made up of 17 amino acids. The CDR3 loop is CASSEGERDSYNSPLHF. DNA of the CDR3: TGTGCCAGCAGTGAAGGCGAAAGGGACAGCTATAATTCACCCCTCCACTTT.

This CDR3 reads CATIFQTSGGPSYNEQFF. As DNA, the CDR3 is TGTGCCACCATTTTTCAGACTAGCGGGGGGCCCTCCTACAATGAGCAGTTCTTC. The J gene is TRBJ2-1, the V gene TRBV7-9, with 13 bases matching TRBD2. The CDR3 contains 18 residues. Trimming removed 10 bases from V and 0 bases from J; junction bases left unmatched: 12. Germline V CDR1 and CDR2: SEHNR, FQNEAQ (reference sequence).

The chain carries TRBV27 and TRBJ1-5; D is possibly TRBD1 (5 bases). The CDR3 runs to 16 residues. Trimming took 3 bases from V and 5 from J, leaving 17 bases between them. CDR1 MNHEY and CDR2 SMNVEV come from the germline V gene (reference sequence). For the CDR3, the DNA is TGTGCCAGCAGTTTTACCCCCCAGGGCGACGATCAGCCCCAGCATTTT. Its translation: CASSFTPQGDDQPQHF.

This chain uses TRBV9 with TRBJ1-2; D gene uncertain. CDR3 length: 16 residues. V gave up 3 bases and J gave up 6 bases, with 21 bases separating them. CDR1 and CDR2 (germline): SGDLS, YYNGEE. Here the CDR3 DNA reads TGTGCCAGCAGCGGATCGACACTCCTAGGGCACGATGGCTACACCTTC. Amino acids: CASSGSTLLGHDGYTF. Using reference TRBV9 and TRBJ1-2 for the parts outside the CDR3, the full variable domain is DSGVTQTPKHLITATGQRVTLRCSPRSGDLSVYWYQQSLDQGLQFLIQYYNGEERAKGNILERFSAQQFPDLHSELNLSSLELGDSALYFCASSGSTLLGHDGYTFGSGTRLTVV.

CDR3 protein: CASSQDADGSNYGYTF. In DNA, the CDR3 is TGCGCCAGCAGCCAAGATGCAGACGGTTCTAACTATGGCTACACCTTC. The rearrangement uses TRBV4-1 and TRBJ1-2; D call uncertain. Between the trimmed V and J ends, which lost 0 bases and 0 bases, there was a span of 11 bases. The CDR3 length is 16 residues. Per germline, CDR1 MGHRA and CDR2 YSYEKL.

J is TRBJ2-1 and V is TRBV28, with 8 bases lining up with TRBD1. V lost 3 bases to trimming and J lost 8 bases; unmatched junction nucleotides: 9. CDR1 MDHEN and CDR2 SYDVKM come from the germline V gene. This CDR3 spans 15 amino acids. CDR3 loop: CASSFWQGAEDEQFF. The CDR3 DNA follows: TGTGCCAGCAGTTTTTGGCAGGGGGCTGAGGATGAGCAGTTCTTC.

This clonotype was recorded a few times. This chain connects TRBV12-3 or TRBV12-4 to TRBJ2-5; no clear D gene. Deletions cut 2 bases from V and 3 bases from J, with 13 bases between. This CDR3 region has 15 residues. The CDR3 coding sequence is TGTGCCAGCAGTTTACTTCCAGGCGAAAAAGAGACCCAGTACTTC. Its translation: CASSLLPGEKETQYF.

This rearrangement joins TRBV7-9 to TRBJ2-1; possible D gene TRBD1, 5 bases. Looked up from germline, CDR1 is SEHNR and CDR2 is FQNEAQ (reference sequence). The germline V and J ends were trimmed by 2 bases and 7 bases, with 15 bases remaining between them. CDR3 length equals 15 residues. The CDR3 loop is CASSLLRGRSNEQFF. DNA of the CDR3: TGTGCCAGCAGCTTACTAAGGGGAAGGTCGAATGAGCAGTTCTTC.

Ten or more counts support this clonotype. The rearrangement links TRBV7-6 to TRBJ1-1; unclear D gene. Germline CDR1 is SGHVS and CDR2 is FNYEAQ. CDR3 length equals 14 residues. The V gene lost 1 base and the J gene lost 0 bases, with 6 bases spanning the gap. The CDR3 region has the DNA TGTGCCAGCAGCTTAGAAGGAGTGAACACTGAAGCTTTCTTT. Protein sequence: CASSLEGVNTEAFF. Based on the CDR3 plus reference TRBV7-6 and TRBJ1-1, the full variable domain is GAGVSQSPRYKVTKRGQDVALRCDPISGHVSLYWYRQALGQGPEFLTYFNYEAQQDKSGLPNDRFSAERPEGSISTLTIQRTEQRDSAMYRCASSLEGVNTEAFFGQGTRLTVV.

V gene TRBV7-6 combines with J gene TRBJ2-4; D possibly corresponds to TRBD2 (5 bases). This CDR3 is 16 amino acids long. Trimming stripped 4 bases from V and 1 base from J, with 14 bases between. CDR1 SGHVS and CDR2 FNYEAQ come from the germline V gene. The chain's CDR3 is CASSSPRGEAKNIQYF. In DNA form, the CDR3 reads TGTGCCAGCAGCTCTCCCCGTGGGGAGGCCAAAAACATTCAGTACTTC. Full variable domain (rest looked up from reference TRBV7-6 and TRBJ2-4): GAGVSQSPRYKVTKRGQDVALRCDPISGHVSLYWYRQALGQGPEFLTYFNYEAQQDKSGLPNDRFSAERPEGSISTLTIQRTEQRDSAMYRCASSSPRGEAKNIQYFGAGTRLSVL.

The V and J genes are TRBV6-2 or TRBV6-3 and TRBJ1-1, with D perhaps matching TRBD1 (5 bases). Trimming took 2 bases from V and 0 from J, leaving 16 bases between them. From germline, CDR1 is MNHEY and CDR2 SVGEGT. The CDR3 is 17 amino acids. DNA for the CDR3: TGTGCCAGCAGTTACGGGCCCAAGGGGCACCTGAACACTGAAGCTTTCTTT. It encodes CASSYGPKGHLNTEAFF.

The rearrangement joins TRBV29-1 to TRBJ2-1; D remains ambiguous. V was cut by 3 bases and J by 4 bases, with 4 bases left in between. This CDR3 spans 11 amino acids. Germline V gene data show CDR1 as SQVTM and CDR2 as ANQGSEA. CDR3 sequence reads: CSVDLYNEQFF. As DNA, the CDR3 is TGCAGCGTTGACCTATACAATGAGCAGTTCTTC.

The chain uses TRBV6-2 or TRBV6-3 and TRBJ2-5, with 8 bases fitting TRBD1. V trimming: 3 bases; J trimming: 3 bases; junction bases outside the gene matches: 18. Germline CDR1 MNHEY, CDR2 SVGEGT. The CDR3 extends over 19 amino acids. The chain's CDR3 is CASSYALLIIQGVEETQYF. CDR3 DNA: TGTGCCAGCAGTTATGCACTGTTAATAATACAGGGGGTGGAAGAGACCCAGTACTTC.

This clonotype was seen ten or more times. The gene calls are TRBV12-3 or TRBV12-4 and TRBJ1-3; D unresolved. The CDR3 has 15 amino acids. Trimming removed 5 bases at V and 3 bases at J, with 14 bases between. CDR3 coding DNA: TGTGCCAGCAGTCAGGACCGTGCTTATGGAAACACCATATATTTT. Translation: CASSQDRAYGNTIYF.

The chain combines TRBV2 with TRBJ2-2; 10 nucleotides match TRBD2. The CDR3 consists of 15 residues. The germline gives CDR1 SNHLY, CDR2 FYNNEI. V was clipped by 8 bases and J by 4 bases; unmatched bases: 7. The CDR3 bases are TGTGCCAGCCTACTCGCTAGCGGGGGCACCGGGGAGCTGTTTTTT. Encoded protein: CASLLASGGTGELFF.

This clonotype showed up just a few times. The gene calls are TRBV18 and TRBJ2-1, with D hard to call. Trimming took 2 bases from V and 5 from J, leaving 13 bases between them. In germline, CDR1 is KGHSH, CDR2 LQKENI. The CDR3 extends over 15 amino acids. DNA for the CDR3: TGTGCCAGCTCACCAGGCGCCATCACCAACAATGAGCAGTTCTTC. This encodes CASSPGAITNNEQFF.

This clonotype came up a few times. The gene calls are TRBV12-3 or TRBV12-4 and TRBJ1-1; D not resolved. The CDR3 covers 12 residues. The V gene lost 11 bases and the J gene lost 1 base, with 11 bases spanning the gap. This CDR3 is CADVIGNTEAFF. The CDR3 nucleotides are TGTGCCGACGTAATCGGGAACACTGAAGCTTTCTTT.

The J gene is TRBJ2-3, the V gene TRBV7-9, with D perhaps TRBD2 (6 bases). Trimming pared 6 bases from V and 5 bases from J, leaving 18 bases between. The V gene's germline CDR1 is SEHNR and CDR2 FQNEAQ (reference sequence). The CDR3 consists of 15 residues. CDR3 sequence: CASRGLLGTGDTQYF. In DNA form, the CDR3 reads TGTGCCAGCAGGGGACTTTTGGGCACAGGAGATACGCAGTATTTT.

The chain recombines TRBV11-1 with TRBJ2-5; 9 bases map to TRBD1. Germline CDR1 reads SGHAT; CDR2 reads FQDESV (reference sequence). The CDR3 has 16 residues. Trimming cost V 2 bases and J 3 bases; bases outside gene matches: 7. The CDR3 here is CASSLIPRDREETQYF. CDR3 nucleotide sequence: TGTGCCAGCAGCTTAATCCCCCGGGACAGGGAAGAGACCCAGTACTTC.

This clonotype was detected ten times or more. The V and J genes are TRBV5-5 and TRBJ1-2; weak D call: TRBD1 (5 bases). V was pared by 5 bases and J by 8 bases, with 16 bases between. The CDR3 covers 13 residues. The germline CDR1 and CDR2 sequences are SGHKS and YYEKEE (reference sequence). CDR3 DNA sequence: TGTGCCAGCAGAGCCCCGGGACGGGAGGGCTACACCTTC. Residues: CASRAPGREGYTF.

J is TRBJ2-5 and V is TRBV10-3, with 8 nucleotides matching TRBD2. Looked up from germline, CDR1 is ENHRY and CDR2 is SYGVKD. The CDR3 has 16 amino acids. V lost 8 bases and J lost 1; bases outside the gene matches: 12. The DNA for the CDR3 is TGTGCCATCCGGGGGACGGCGGGGGGCCTCCAAGAGACCCAGTACTTC. Translated, it gives CAIRGTAGGLQETQYF.

This clonotype was counted between two and nine times. The chain joins TRBV6-1 to TRBJ1-2; perhaps TRBD1 as D (5 bases). Trimming stripped 0 bases from V and 5 bases from J, with 16 bases between. This CDR3 has 16 residues. CDR1 and CDR2 from the germline V gene are MNHNS and SASEGT. The CDR3 region is CASSEAGALPAYGYTF. DNA for the CDR3: TGTGCCAGCAGTGAAGCCGGGGCCTTGCCAGCTTATGGCTACACCTTC.